The following is a TCR beta chain sequence with its context. The table lists this clonotype with many counts. The clone's antigen remains unknown. One base away there is no much larger clone; base qualities are not given. Donors were 40 or so systemically healthy Caucasian individuals from Russia aged roughly 6 to 100 years. Each donor gave 9.5 to 10 milliliters of peripheral blood, drawn into EDTA-treated Vacutainer tubes. Ficoll-Paque density-gradient centrifugation was used to isolate PBMCs, with at least 6.5 million per sample. Total RNA was extracted from PBMCs with Trizol reagent, with at least 6 micrograms obtained per sample. The percentages of naive CD45RAhigh/CD27high T cells were determined by flow cytometry on a PBMC aliquot from every donor. Its CDR3 holds 14 amino acids, cysteine through phenylalanine. Only CDR3 DNA is held: 42 bases, read in frame from base 1. From a lookup of the germline V gene, CDR1 and CDR2 are SQVTM and ANQGSEA. Unmatched junction bases come to 12, with V trimmed by 4 bases and J by 6 bases.

This sample was taken from a study of blood T cells in healthy people across ages (dated by TCRdb to about 2015). For the wider study: In model experiments, roughly one uniquely barcoded TCR beta cDNA molecule per two T cells was captured by template switching. The study analyzed two additional independent replicas of 1 million unique cDNA reads from the same blood draw for two donors, one aged 18 to 30 and one aged 80 or older. To avoid experimental bias, donors of different ages were distributed randomly across sequencing lanes. To track age-related changes in TCR beta repertoire diversity, the study relied on deep sequencing normalized with unique cDNA molecular identifiers. The donors were divided into four age groups: young (average roughly 17 years), middle-aged (roughly 42), aged (approximately 62) and long-lived (roughly 82). What the work shows at the level of the full study, not this receptor alone: Because the CMV infection status of the donors was unknown, age-related changes in expanded clonotypes may potentially have been confounded. As age increased, observed TCR beta diversity per million T cells dropped in a roughly linear way, and a significant reduction was already evident by age approximately 40. Observed TCR beta diversity correlated strongly with the percentage of naive T cells measured by flow cytometry. Conclusive comparison of naive and antigen-experienced compartments was prevented by the profiling of bulk unsorted PBMCs. Estimates of total diversity from one million sequenced T cells were regarded as lower bounds and underestimates. Compared with the aged group, the long-lived group had more naive CD4+ T cells, fewer expanded clones and increased TCR diversity, a pattern suggesting age selection.

The method behind the library was 5' RACE. Sequencing instrument: Illumina HiSeq 2500. The second PCR ran for about 7 to 11 cycles and used a J-beta primer mix along with a sample-barcoded 5' primer. A template-switch 5' adaptor carrying 12 random nucleotides introduced a unique molecular identifier onto each TCR beta cDNA molecule. Each sample yielded at least 3 million CDR3-containing paired-end reads. All of the RNA was converted into first-strand cDNA using the Mint cDNA synthesis kit, with a TRBC-specific oligonucleotide serving as the primer. All cDNA was treated with uracil-DNA glycosylase and then went through a first 18-cycle PCR with the universal primers M1SS and BC2_uni_R. Concerning the study's data processing: Each sample was normalized by randomly selecting 1 million high-quality reads, each carrying a distinct molecular identifier. Reads with shared molecular identifiers were discarded instead of being binned into consensus sequences. MiTCR, set to a Q25 quality threshold and the strictest error-elimination algorithm, was used for CDR3 identification, clonotype clustering and error correction. A nonparametric unseen species model with Euler transformation was used to estimate a lower bound on total TCR beta diversity. The raw public data were reprocessed by TCRdb itself: fastp quality trimming at Q25, MiXCR clonotype calling, in-frame beta chains only. Under each unique CDR3 protein, matching rows form one entry showing the most common genes and DNA. The V and J calls here are based on TCRdb, not the publication. The sample table lists 1.5 million to 2 million distinct CDR3 sequences, about 30% of them with a count of one. The ten largest account for 7.7% of the sample.

The sample consisted of blood. The chain is encoded by TRBV29-1 joined to TRBJ2-7, and TRBD1 matches 7 of the central bases. The clonotype originates from a woman under 40 in good health. The CDR3: CSVGFGTDGAEQYF. The DNA sequence reads TGCAGCGTTGGATTCGGGACAGATGGCGCCGAGCAGTACTTC.